This T cell receptor beta chain was sequenced for a study of blood T cell repertoires in COVID-19. Study context: The study drew acute and convalescent COVID-19 samples from the United States, Italy and Spain. T cells, B-cell-depleted T cells, or PBMCs supplied cDNA or gDNA.

CDR1 is KGHDR, CDR2 SFDVKD, per germline. With V trimmed by 3 bases and J by 3 bases, 7 bases remained unmatched. There are 16 residues in the CDR3. As handled by the study authors: Amplification from reference gene primers served as the basis for estimated nucleated cell counts. Assay: immunoSEQ multiplex PCR; the TCRdb copy retains only in-frame clones and omits some. V and J calls and clone size come straight from that table; D and trimming were deduced from the DNA. In the table there are over 400,000 clones, more than 85% of which are singletons. Participant reports of clinical history set cohort assignment.

This chain links TRBV24-1 with TRBJ2-1; 7 bases are shared with TRBD1. The sample comprised PBMCs or T cells enriched from blood (not recorded which). The receptor was derived from an older woman who had recovered from COVID-19. The CDR3 loop is CATSDATRDSYNEQFF. The CDR3 bases are TGTGCCACCAGTGATGCTACCCGGGACAGCTACAATGAGCAGTTCTTC.